The 17 T cell receptor beta chains presented below share a single source sample, sequenced in a study of T cell responses to AZD1222 COVID-19 vaccine. Data came from immunoSEQ multiplex PCR; TCRdb stores just in-frame clones and leaves some out. The profile shows tens of thousands of clones, around 87% of them singletons. Sequencing was performed on peripheral blood, taken on day 0 of AZD1222 vaccination. All receptors come from an adult in good health.

The chain employs TRBV13 and TRBJ2-3; weak D call: TRBD2 (6 bases). Trimming shortened V by 5 bases and J by 4 bases, and 19 bases separated the two germline ends. Germline values: CDR1 PRHDT, CDR2 FYEKMQ (reference sequence). The CDR3 covers 16 residues. The CDR3 loop reads CASSPTVGGWADTQYF. DNA for the CDR3: TGTGCCAGCAGCCCCACCGTCGGGGGTTGGGCAGATACGCAGTATTTT.

The V and J genes are TRBV10-3 and TRBJ1-1; 9 positions agree with TRBD1. In germline, CDR1 is ENHRY, CDR2 SYGVKD. The CDR3 sequence is 12 residues long. With 9 bases clipped from V and 4 bases from J, the junction kept 3 bases outside the gene matches. CDR3 in amino acids: CAIQGARTEAFF. The CDR3 region has the DNA TGTGCCATACAGGGGGCGCGCACTGAAGCTTTCTTT.

The CDR3 region has the DNA TGTGCCAGCAGCCATTTGACAGGAGCGAACACTGAAGCTTTCTTT. Protein product: CASSHLTGANTEAFF. The chain is built from TRBV14 and TRBJ1-1; possibly TRBD1 for D (6 bases). The CDR3 runs to 15 residues. V was cut by 3 bases and J by 1 base, with 12 bases left in between. Looked up from germline, CDR1 is SGHDN and CDR2 is FVKESK.

The CDR3 is CASSSTRAISTDTQYF. Here the CDR3 DNA reads TGTGCCAGCTCGTCTACAAGAGCGATTAGCACAGATACGCAGTATTTT. The chain couples TRBV2 to TRBJ2-3; D is undetermined. CDR3 length equals 16 residues. CDR1 is SNHLY, CDR2 FYNNEI, per germline. V lost 8 bases and J lost 0, with 18 bases in between.

The CDR3 sequence: CASSPGTSGGAYNEQFF. The CDR3 bases are TGTGCCAGCAGCCCCGGGACTAGCGGGGGGGCCTACAATGAGCAGTTCTTC. J is TRBJ2-1 and V is TRBV5-4, with TRBD2 identical over 16 bases. The CDR3 spans 17 residues. Germline V gene data show CDR1 as SGHNT and CDR2 as YYREEE (reference sequence). V lost 4 bases and J lost 2; bases outside the gene matches: 3.

The V and J genes are TRBV3-1 (or the pseudogene TRBV3-2) and TRBJ1-6; no definite D call. This CDR3 is built from 15 residues. Trimming removed 1 base at V and 5 bases at J, with 9 bases between. CDR1 is LGHDT, CDR2 YNNKEL, per germline (reference sequence). CDR3 sequence reads: CASSQVTPHNSPLHF. CDR3 nucleotide sequence: TGTGCCAGCAGCCAAGTAACACCCCATAATTCACCCCTCCACTTT.

The V gene is TRBV29-1, the J gene TRBJ1-1; 7 bases map to TRBD1. The CDR3 sequence is 13 residues long. V was pared by 3 bases and J by 1 base, with 2 bases of the junction left unmatched. From germline, CDR1 is SQVTM and CDR2 ANQGSEA. The CDR3 sequence: CSVDWDRNTEAFF. The CDR3 bases are TGCAGCGTTGATTGGGACAGGAACACTGAAGCTTTCTTT.

The J gene is TRBJ1-2, the V gene TRBV9, with TRBD1 as a possible D gene (5 bases). CDR1 and CDR2 from the germline V gene are SGDLS and YYNGEE. The V and J ends lost 4 bases and 2 bases respectively, with 18 bases between them. CDR3 length: 16 amino acids. CDR3 nucleotides: TGTGCCAGCAGCCCCCGGGGGGATCACGAGAACTATGGCTACACCTTC. Translating gives CASSPRGDHENYGYTF.

V and J are TRBV9 and TRBJ2-7; 10 bases align to TRBD1. Trimming removed 3 bases from V and 0 bases from J; junction bases left unmatched: 6. From germline, CDR1 is SGDLS and CDR2 YYNGEE. The CDR3 consists of 16 residues. CDR3 DNA: TGTGCCAGCAGCGCGACCGGGACAGGGGTCTCCTACGAGCAGTACTTC. Its translation is CASSATGTGVSYEQYF.

The chain is built from TRBV11-2 and TRBJ2-1, with 11 bases matching TRBD1. Germline V gene lookup returns CDR1 SGHAT and CDR2 FQNNGV. V trimming: 3 bases; J trimming: 3 bases; junction bases outside the gene matches: 1. CDR3 length equals 15 residues. The chain's CDR3 is CASSFGTGGYNEQFF. The CDR3 nucleotides are TGTGCCAGCAGCTTCGGGACAGGGGGCTACAATGAGCAGTTCTTC.

V usage is TRBV4-3 and J usage is TRBJ2-1, with D uncertain. There are 13 residues in the CDR3. V gave up 0 bases and J gave up 10 bases, with 10 bases separating them. Germline values: CDR1 LGHNA, CDR2 YSLEER. As DNA, the CDR3 is TGCGCCAGCAGCCAAGATAAGGGTAGGGAGCAGTTCTTC. Amino acids: CASSQDKGREQFF.

V and J are TRBV12-3 or TRBV12-4 and TRBJ2-5; tentative D call: TRBD2 (6 bases). V was pared by 4 bases and J by 5 bases, with 11 bases between. The CDR3 has 13 amino acids. The CDR3 is CASSWAGRETQYF. The CDR3, as DNA: TGTGCCAGCAGTTGGGCAGGGAGGGAGACCCAGTACTTC.

The chain links TRBV9 to TRBJ2-1, with no clear D. CDR3 length equals 15 residues. V was shortened by 0 bases and J by 6 bases, with 13 bases between the two germline ends. Germline CDR1 reads SGDLS; CDR2 reads YYNGEE. This CDR3 is CASSVVGTSSNEQFF. The CDR3 DNA follows: TGTGCCAGCAGCGTAGTCGGCACATCAAGCAATGAGCAGTTCTTC.

The rearrangement links TRBV27 to TRBJ2-4; 15 nucleotides agree with TRBD2. Trimming took 4 bases from V and 6 from J; bases not matched to a gene: 1. This CDR3 spans 15 amino acids. Germline CDR1 and CDR2: MNHEY and SMNVEV (reference sequence). DNA for the CDR3: TGTGCCAGCAGTTCGGGACTAGCGGGGGGAAACATTCAGTACTTC. This encodes CASSSGLAGGNIQYF.

The chain links TRBV3-1 (or the pseudogene TRBV3-2) to TRBJ2-7; no clear D. Trimming removed 0 bases at V and 6 bases at J, with 12 bases between. The CDR3 runs to 14 residues. Per the germline V gene, CDR1 is LGHDT and CDR2 is YNNKEL (reference sequence). The CDR3 DNA reads TGTGCCAGCAGCCAAGATGACCGCCCGGGCGAGCAGTACTTC. It yields the protein CASSQDDRPGEQYF.

This clone was detected only a few times. This sequence joins TRBV5-8 and TRBJ1-6; D is unclear. CDR1 and CDR2 (germline): SGHTS, YDEGEE. V gave up 4 bases and J gave up 7 bases, with 18 bases separating them. The CDR3 contains 16 residues. The CDR3 region has the DNA TGTGCCAGCAGCCAACCGACGGGGATTAAGAATTCACCCCTCCACTTT. Translation gives CASSQPTGIKNSPLHF.

This clone showed up just once. The chain has TRBV7-9 and TRBJ2-1; perhaps TRBD2 as D (6 bases). Trimming stripped 2 bases from V and 1 base from J, with 9 bases between. The CDR3 contains 15 residues. Germline CDR1 and CDR2: SEHNR and FQNEAQ (reference sequence). For the CDR3, the DNA is TGTGCCAGCAGCTTAAAGGGAGGTTCCTACAATGAGCAGTTCTTC. Protein: CASSLKGGSYNEQFF.